This entry lists 23 T cell receptor beta chains sequenced from one sample in a study of cytomegalovirus exposure and HLA in healthy donors. The PCR had 60 Vbeta and 13 Jbeta primers. Produced via immunoSEQ multiplex PCR; TCRdb's table is partial and in-frame only. The data show approximately 70,000 clones, roughly 68% seen once. The sequencing input was PBMCs. These TCRs come from a woman aged 55-70 years in good health and CMV-seropositive.

In this sample, this clone turned up once. The chain joins TRBV4-2 to TRBJ2-1; D not resolved. V was trimmed by 0 bases and J by 0 bases, leaving 9 bases between them. The CDR3 runs to 16 residues. CDR1 and CDR2 from the germline V gene are LGHNA and YNFKEQ. CDR3 sequence reads: CASSQDGTGSYNEQFF. The DNA of the CDR3 is TGTGCCAGCAGCCAAGATGGAACGGGCTCCTACAATGAGCAGTTCTTC.

This clone was detected only a few times. The genes are TRBV10-3 and TRBJ1-3; 10 nucleotides align to TRBD1. The CDR3 is 17 residues long. Losses at the gene ends were 9 bases for V and 0 bases for J; bases not matched to a gene: 11. Germline lookup yields CDR1 ENHRY and CDR2 SYGVKD. The CDR3 sequence is CAMGQGPLLRSGNTIYF. The CDR3 DNA is TGTGCCATGGGACAGGGGCCCTTACTCCGCTCTGGAAACACCATATATTTT.

This chain joins TRBV6-6 and TRBJ1-6; D unresolved. The V end lost 3 bases, the J end lost 7 bases, and 7 bases lay between the germline ends. The length of the CDR3 is 13 residues. Germline assignment: CDR1 MNHNY and CDR2 SVGAGI (reference sequence). DNA for the CDR3: TGTGCCAGCAGTTATCAGAAAAATTCACCCCTCCACTTT. It specifies CASSYQKNSPLHF.

CDR3 sequence: CASSLGQGQTDTQYF. The CDR3, as DNA: TGTGCCAGCAGCTTGGGACAGGGACAAACAGATACGCAGTATTTT. The chain recombines TRBV7-3 with TRBJ2-3; 9 nucleotides match TRBD1. J lost 3 bases, V lost 3 bases, and 4 bases had no gene match. CDR1 is SGHTA, CDR2 FQGTGA, per germline. CDR3 length: 15 amino acids.

This chain connects TRBV25-1 to TRBJ1-3; the match to TRBD1 covers 9 bases. Germline values: CDR1 MGHDK, CDR2 SYGVNS. This CDR3 contains 16 residues. Trimming took 3 bases from V and 4 from J; bases not matched to a gene: 7. CDR3 protein: CASSDTGGASGNTIYF. Written as DNA, the CDR3 is TGTGCCAGCAGTGATACAGGGGGCGCATCGGGAAACACCATATATTTT.

This clone was counted only a few times. The chain uses TRBV10-2 and TRBJ1-5; tentative D call: TRBD1 (5 bases). The V and J ends lost 6 bases and 0 bases respectively, with 12 bases between them. The CDR3 sequence is 15 residues long. Germline CDR1 WSHSY, CDR2 SAAADI. This chain's CDR3 is CASSDQGLSNQPQHF. DNA for the CDR3: TGCGCCAGCAGCGACCAGGGCCTTAGCAATCAGCCCCAGCATTTT.

The chain recombines TRBV5-4 with TRBJ2-7, with 11 bases lining up with TRBD1. The germline gives CDR1 SGHNT, CDR2 YYREEE (reference sequence). This CDR3 region has 15 residues. V was clipped by 4 bases and J by 0 bases; unmatched bases: 3. CDR3: CASSAGQGASYEQYF. CDR3 nucleotide sequence: TGTGCCAGCAGCGCCGGACAGGGGGCCTCCTACGAGCAGTACTTC.

The chain couples TRBV7-9 to TRBJ1-5; the D is unclear. In germline, CDR1 is SEHNR, CDR2 FQNEAQ (reference sequence). V dropped 1 base and J dropped 1 base, with 17 bases sitting between them. This CDR3 comprises 18 residues. CDR3 bases: TGTGCCAGCAGCTTAGACCTTGGTGGTCGGGTGAGCAATCAGCCCCAGCATTTT. Translating gives CASSLDLGGRVSNQPQHF. The full variable domain, completed using reference TRBV7-9 and TRBJ1-5, is DTGVSQNPRHKITKRGQNVTFRCDPISEHNRLYWYRQTLGQGPEFLTYFQNEAQLEKSRLLSDRFSAERPKGSFSTLEIQRTEQGDSAMYLCASSLDLGGRVSNQPQHFGDGTRLSIL.

This clone appeared a few times. The rearrangement links TRBV7-2 to TRBJ2-3; possible D gene TRBD2, 5 bases. Germline V CDR1 and CDR2: SGHTA, FQGNSA. This CDR3 region has 15 residues. V lost 1 base to trimming and J lost 5 bases, with 13 bases between them. CDR3 sequence reads: CASSLGVGVGDTQYF. The CDR3 bases are TGTGCCAGCAGCTTAGGTGTCGGGGTGGGAGATACGCAGTATTTT.

V and J are TRBV27 and TRBJ1-6, with 11 bases aligning to TRBD1. The germline V gene has CDR1 MNHEY and CDR2 SMNVEV (reference sequence). V lost 5 bases to trimming and J lost 8 bases; unmatched junction nucleotides: 5. CDR3 length: 15 residues. The CDR3 nucleotides read TGTGCCAGCAGTCCACCGGGACAGGGGGATTCACCCCTCCACTTT. The encoded protein is CASSPPGQGDSPLHF.

This clone was recorded once. V usage is TRBV18 and J usage is TRBJ1-1; D might be TRBD1 (6 bases). This CDR3 has 13 residues. Per the germline V gene, CDR1 is KGHSH and CDR2 is LQKENI. V lost 3 bases, J lost 4 bases, and 9 bases lay in between. CDR3 sequence: CASSPDSGTEAFF. In DNA, the CDR3 is TGTGCCAGCTCACCGGACAGTGGCACTGAAGCTTTCTTT.

The rearrangement links TRBV2 to TRBJ2-1, with D hard to call. This CDR3 comprises 11 residues. V lost 7 bases, J lost 4 bases, and 5 bases lay in between. Per the germline V gene, CDR1 is SNHLY and CDR2 is FYNNEI. The CDR3 region has the DNA TGTGCCAGCACCCAATACAATGAGCAGTTCTTC. Translated: CASTQYNEQFF.

This clone was counted a single time. V gene TRBV29-1 combines with J gene TRBJ2-7; D may be TRBD1 (6 bases). V was shortened by 6 bases and J by 1 base, with 10 bases between the two germline ends. This CDR3 region has 12 residues. Germline V gene lookup returns CDR1 SQVTM and CDR2 ANQGSEA. Here the CDR3 reads CSVADSSYEQYF. CDR3 nucleotide sequence: TGCAGCGTCGCGGACAGTTCCTACGAGCAGTACTTC.

The rearrangement joins TRBV2 to TRBJ2-5; D gene unclear. Germline V gene data show CDR1 as SNHLY and CDR2 as FYNNEI. The CDR3 is made up of 12 amino acids. The ends were cut back, 8 bases at V and 2 bases at J, with 9 bases in the middle. The CDR3 is CASDTSQETQYF. The CDR3 nucleotides are TGTGCCAGCGATACATCACAAGAGACCCAGTACTTC.

This clone occurred a few times. The CDR3 spells CASSLVPEHEKLFF. DNA of the CDR3: TGCGCCAGCAGCTTGGTTCCGGAGCATGAAAAACTGTTTTTT. This sequence joins TRBV5-1 and TRBJ1-4; unclear D gene. CDR3 length: 14 residues. V was cut by 0 bases and J by 6 bases, with 9 bases left in between. CDR1 is SGHRS, CDR2 YFSETQ, per germline.

The chain couples TRBV10-3 to TRBJ1-4; D not resolved. CDR1 is ENHRY, CDR2 SYGVKD, per germline. Deletions cut 3 bases from V and 10 bases from J, with 15 bases between. This CDR3 spans 14 amino acids. This chain's CDR3 is CAISDPGGVGKLFF. For the CDR3, the DNA is TGTGCCATCAGTGACCCCGGTGGTGTTGGAAAACTGTTTTTT.

This clone has just a few counts. The chain couples TRBV2 to TRBJ1-5, with D perhaps matching TRBD1 (5 bases). The V and J ends lost 3 bases and 2 bases respectively, with 8 bases between them. This CDR3 has 14 amino acids. Germline V lookup: CDR1 SNHLY, CDR2 FYNNEI. The chain's CDR3 is CASSDRVGNQPQHF. Written as DNA, the CDR3 is TGTGCCAGCAGTGACAGGGTCGGCAATCAGCCCCAGCATTTT.

This clone has only a few counts. Here the CDR3 omits its conserved ending phenylalanine or tryptophan, so a read error is the likely source. The same CDR3 is also encoded by other DNA sequences in this sample. V is TRBV6-5 and J is TRBJ1-2; no clear D. Per germline, CDR1 MNHEY and CDR2 SVGAGI. This CDR3 is 13 amino acids long. The ends were cut back, 2 bases at V and 6 bases at J, with 10 bases in the middle. As DNA, the CDR3 is TGTGCCAGCAGTTACGTGGGAGCCCATGGCTACACCTGC. It is translated as CASSYVGAHGYTC.

The chain carries TRBV4-1 and TRBJ2-7; a weak D match, TRBD2 (7 bases). V was pared by 2 bases and J by 0 bases, with 17 bases between. This CDR3 region has 17 residues. Germline CDR1 and CDR2: MGHRA and YSYEKL. CDR3 region: CASSQTGSGGSSYEQYF. CDR3 bases: TGCGCCAGCAGCCAAACCGGTTCGGGGGGCAGCTCCTACGAGCAGTACTTC.

V and J are TRBV5-1 and TRBJ2-2; no reliable D call. The germline CDR1 and CDR2 sequences are SGHRS and YFSETQ. V was pared by 0 bases and J by 0 bases, with 9 bases between. This CDR3 is 16 amino acids long. CDR3 amino acids: CASSLVGMTNTGELFF. In DNA form, the CDR3 reads TGCGCCAGCAGCTTGGTGGGCATGACGAACACCGGGGAGCTGTTTTTT.

This clone was recorded a few times. The J gene is TRBJ1-1, the V gene TRBV12-5, with 10 bases that match TRBD1. With V trimmed by 1 base and J by 3 bases, 2 bases remained unmatched. Looked up from germline, CDR1 is LGHNT and CDR2 is FRNRAP. The CDR3 is 15 amino acids. The CDR3 protein is CASGLGQGAYTEAFF. The CDR3 DNA reads TGTGCTAGTGGTTTGGGACAGGGGGCGTACACTGAAGCTTTCTTT.

V usage is TRBV30 and J usage is TRBJ2-1, with D unresolved. Deletions cut 3 bases from V and 9 bases from J, with 9 bases between. The CDR3 runs to 11 residues. Germline V gene lookup returns CDR1 GTSNPN and CDR2 SVGIG (reference sequence). This chain's CDR3 is CAWSPGSEQFF. CDR3 in DNA: TGTGCCTGGAGCCCCGGGTCTGAGCAGTTCTTC.

The V and J genes are TRBV10-3 and TRBJ1-1, with 9 positions matching TRBD1. This CDR3 comprises 16 residues. J lost 0 bases, V lost 10 bases, and 12 bases had no gene match. The germline V gene encodes CDR1 ENHRY and CDR2 SYGVKD. CDR3 nucleotides: TGTGCCACCCAGGACAGGGGTAAGGGGATGAACACTGAAGCTTTCTTT. This encodes CATQDRGKGMNTEAFF.